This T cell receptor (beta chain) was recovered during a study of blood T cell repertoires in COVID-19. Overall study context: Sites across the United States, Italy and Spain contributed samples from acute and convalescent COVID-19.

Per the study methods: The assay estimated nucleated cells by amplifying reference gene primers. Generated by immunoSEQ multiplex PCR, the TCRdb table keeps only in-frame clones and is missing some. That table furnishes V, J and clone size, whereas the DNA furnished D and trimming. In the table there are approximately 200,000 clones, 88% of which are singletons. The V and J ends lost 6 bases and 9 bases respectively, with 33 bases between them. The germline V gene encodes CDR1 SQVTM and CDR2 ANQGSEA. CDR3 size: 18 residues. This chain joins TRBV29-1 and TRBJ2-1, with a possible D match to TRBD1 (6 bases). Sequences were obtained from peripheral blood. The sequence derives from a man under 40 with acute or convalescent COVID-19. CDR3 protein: CSVGVIEGQLGIQGEQFF. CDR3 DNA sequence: TGCAGCGTCGGCGTCATCGAGGGGCAACTAGGGATACAGGGTGAGCAGTTCTTC.